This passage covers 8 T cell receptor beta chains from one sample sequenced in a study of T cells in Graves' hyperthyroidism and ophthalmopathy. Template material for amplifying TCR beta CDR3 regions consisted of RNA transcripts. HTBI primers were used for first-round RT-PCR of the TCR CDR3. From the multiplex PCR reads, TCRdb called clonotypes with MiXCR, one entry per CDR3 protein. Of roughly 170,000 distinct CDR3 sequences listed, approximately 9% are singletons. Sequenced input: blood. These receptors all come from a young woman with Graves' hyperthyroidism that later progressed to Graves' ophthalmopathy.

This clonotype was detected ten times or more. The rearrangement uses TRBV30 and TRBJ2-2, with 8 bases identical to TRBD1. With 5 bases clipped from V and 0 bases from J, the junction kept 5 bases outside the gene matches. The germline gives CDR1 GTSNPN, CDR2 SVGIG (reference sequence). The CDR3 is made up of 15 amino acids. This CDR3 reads CAWGWTGPNTGELFF. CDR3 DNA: TGTGCCTGGGGGTGGACAGGGCCGAACACCGGGGAGCTGTTTTTT.

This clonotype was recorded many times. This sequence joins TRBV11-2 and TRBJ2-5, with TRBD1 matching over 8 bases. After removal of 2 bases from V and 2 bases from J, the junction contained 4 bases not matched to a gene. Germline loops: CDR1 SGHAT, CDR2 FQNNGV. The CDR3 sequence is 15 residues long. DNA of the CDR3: TGTGCCAGCAGCTTAAACAGGGGGGAACAAGAGACCCAGTACTTC. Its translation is CASSLNRGEQETQYF.

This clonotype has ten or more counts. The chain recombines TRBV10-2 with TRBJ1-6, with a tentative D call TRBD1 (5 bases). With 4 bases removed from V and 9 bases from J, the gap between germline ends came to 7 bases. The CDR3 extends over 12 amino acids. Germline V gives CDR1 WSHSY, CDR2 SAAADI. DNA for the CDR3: TGCGCCAGCAGTGCAACAGGTTCACCCCTCCACTTT. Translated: CASSATGSPLHF.

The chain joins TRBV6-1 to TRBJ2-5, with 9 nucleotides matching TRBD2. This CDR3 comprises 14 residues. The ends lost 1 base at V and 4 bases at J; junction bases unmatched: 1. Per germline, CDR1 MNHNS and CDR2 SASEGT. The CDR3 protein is CASSEVAGVETQYF. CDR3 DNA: TGTGCCAGCAGTGAAGTAGCGGGAGTAGAGACCCAGTACTTC.

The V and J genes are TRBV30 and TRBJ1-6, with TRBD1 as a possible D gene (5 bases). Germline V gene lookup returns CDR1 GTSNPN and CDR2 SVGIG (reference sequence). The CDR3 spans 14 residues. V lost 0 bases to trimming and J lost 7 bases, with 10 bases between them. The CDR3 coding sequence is TGTGCCTGGAGTGTAGGGAGGGGCAATTCACCCCTCCACTTT. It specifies CAWSVGRGNSPLHF.

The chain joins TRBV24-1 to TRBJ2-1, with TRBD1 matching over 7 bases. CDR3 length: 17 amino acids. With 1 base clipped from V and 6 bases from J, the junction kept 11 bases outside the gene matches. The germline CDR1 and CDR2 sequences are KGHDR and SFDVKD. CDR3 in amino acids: CATSDLSTTGTVNEQFF. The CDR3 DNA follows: TGTGCCACCAGTGATTTAAGTACGACAGGGACCGTCAATGAGCAGTTCTTC.

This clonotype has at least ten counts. CDR3 in amino acids: CASSLGGGQETQYF. For the CDR3, the DNA is TGTGCCAGCAGTTTAGGTGGAGGCCAAGAGACCCAGTACTTC. The chain joins TRBV28 to TRBJ2-5; D possibly corresponds to TRBD2 (5 bases). Between the trimmed V and J ends, which lost 2 bases and 1 base, there was a span of 8 bases. The CDR3 sequence is 14 residues long. The germline CDR1 and CDR2 sequences are MDHEN and SYDVKM.

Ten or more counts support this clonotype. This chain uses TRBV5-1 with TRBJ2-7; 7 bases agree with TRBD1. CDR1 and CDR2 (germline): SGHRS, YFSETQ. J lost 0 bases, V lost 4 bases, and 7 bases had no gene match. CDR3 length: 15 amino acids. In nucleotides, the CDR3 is TGCGCCAGCAGCCCCGGGGACAGAAACTCCTACGAGCAGTACTTC. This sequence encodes CASSPGDRNSYEQYF.